The 27 T cell receptor beta chains presented below share a single source sample, sequenced in a study of CD8 T cells in Susac syndrome. RNA, at roughly 0.5 to 1 ug, was reverse transcribed with random hexamers. One entry per CDR3 protein results from TCRdb running MiXCR on the immunoSEQ multiplex PCR reads. The sample comprises about 300,000 distinct CDR3 sequences, roughly 85% of which are singletons, and roughly 0.22% rests with the top ten. The sequenced material came from CD8+ T cells from PBMCs. These receptors all stem from a human donor with multiple sclerosis.

The rearrangement joins TRBV5-8 to TRBJ2-3; TRBD2 agrees at 8 bases. The CDR3 loop spans 18 amino acids. The ends lost 1 base at V and 2 bases at J; junction bases unmatched: 12. CDR1 is SGHTS, CDR2 YDEGEE, per germline. DNA of the CDR3: TGTGCCAGCAGCTTGTCGTGGGAGCGGGAGCCCCTCACAGATACGCAGTATTTT. The encoded protein is CASSLSWEREPLTDTQYF.

The chain uses TRBV27 and TRBJ2-7, with no clear D. Germline values: CDR1 MNHEY, CDR2 SMNVEV (reference sequence). V lost 3 bases, J lost 6 bases, and 12 bases lay in between. The CDR3 is made up of 13 amino acids. CDR3 bases: TGTGCCAGCAGTTTGGTGGTGTGGAGCGAGCAGTACTTC. Protein product: CASSLVVWSEQYF.

A single count supports this clonotype. V and J are TRBV15 and TRBJ2-7, with D unresolved. The germline V gene encodes CDR1 LNHNV and CDR2 YYDKDF (reference sequence). The CDR3 is 15 residues long. Trimming pared 0 bases from V and 0 bases from J, leaving 9 bases between. The CDR3 loop is CATSRDRTDSYEQYF. CDR3 coding DNA: TGTGCCACCAGCAGAGATAGGACGGACTCCTACGAGCAGTACTTC.

The V and J genes are TRBV6-5 and TRBJ2-1, with a possible D match to TRBD2 (5 bases). Germline-derived CDR1 and CDR2 are MNHEY and SVGAGI. Deletions cut 6 bases from V and 7 bases from J, with 16 bases between. The CDR3 contains 14 residues. For the CDR3, the DNA is TGTGCCAGCAGCTTCCCGGGGTACAGAAATGAGCAGTTCTTC. Amino acids: CASSFPGYRNEQFF.

This clonotype showed up just once. This chain links TRBV4-3 with TRBJ2-1; 7 nucleotides align to TRBD2. Germline loops: CDR1 LGHNA, CDR2 YSLEER. V was clipped by 1 base and J by 5 bases; unmatched bases: 5. CDR3 length: 15 residues. The CDR3 protein is CASSQGSGANNEQFF. For the CDR3, the DNA is TGCGCCAGCAGCCAAGGGAGCGGGGCCAACAATGAGCAGTTCTTC.

The chain carries TRBV7-9 and TRBJ2-7, with a tentative D call TRBD2 (6 bases). The CDR3 loop spans 12 amino acids. Trimming took off 5 bases at V and 5 bases at J, with 10 bases between the two ends. Germline V gives CDR1 SEHNR, CDR2 FQNEAQ (reference sequence). The CDR3 DNA reads TGTGCCAGCAGCCAAGGACTACACGAGCAGTACTTC. Translating gives CASSQGLHEQYF.

This clonotype was found once. This chain links TRBV5-1 with TRBJ2-2; D may be TRBD2 (5 bases). Looked up from germline, CDR1 is SGHRS and CDR2 is YFSETQ. The CDR3 runs to 19 residues. V lost 2 bases and J 0 bases, leaving 20 bases between the germline ends. DNA for the CDR3: TGCGCCAGCAGCTTAGGCCTATGGGAGAGCCTAGCGAACACCGGGGAGCTGTTTTTT. Protein product: CASSLGLWESLANTGELFF.

The chain has TRBV28 and TRBJ1-1; D not certain. Per the germline V gene, CDR1 is MDHEN and CDR2 is SYDVKM. Trimming left V 3 bases short and J 0 bases short, with 11 bases between. This CDR3 spans 15 amino acids. DNA for the CDR3: TGTGCCAGCAGTTTGCCCAGAGAGCTGAACACTGAAGCTTTCTTT. Protein: CASSLPRELNTEAFF.

The chain combines TRBV5-1 with TRBJ1-1; 7 bases are shared with TRBD1. CDR1 SGHRS and CDR2 YFSETQ come from the germline V gene. With V trimmed by 0 bases and J by 1 base, 6 bases remained unmatched. The CDR3 totals 16 residues. CDR3 region: CASSLGDREGNTEAFF. Here the CDR3 DNA reads TGCGCCAGCAGCTTGGGGGACAGAGAAGGGAACACTGAAGCTTTCTTT.

The V gene is TRBV19, the J gene TRBJ2-7; 7 bases are a match to TRBD1. CDR1 is LNHDA, CDR2 SQIVND, per germline (reference sequence). V was clipped by 3 bases and J by 4 bases; unmatched bases: 9. The CDR3 spans 15 residues. CDR3 in DNA: TGTGCCAGTAGTATGGGACAGCTCGGGGTTTACGAGCAGTACTTC. Protein product: CASSMGQLGVYEQYF.

The chain is built from TRBV24-1 and TRBJ2-7, with D possibly matching TRBD1 (6 bases). The germline gives CDR1 KGHDR, CDR2 SFDVKD. CDR3 length: 16 amino acids. Trimming cost V 7 bases and J 6 bases, with 24 bases left between them. As DNA, the CDR3 is TGTGCCACCAGGGACCCCTTGCAGGGGAATTCATCCGAGCAGTACTTC. Its protein product is CATRDPLQGNSSEQYF.

Here the CDR3 reads CSVVSGSVLGYTF. CDR3 sequence (DNA): TGCAGCGTTGTATCAGGGAGCGTTCTTGGCTACACCTTC. The chain carries TRBV29-1 and TRBJ1-2, with D maybe TRBD1 (5 bases). Germline V lookup: CDR1 SQVTM, CDR2 ANQGSEA. This CDR3 comprises 13 residues. Trimming stripped 4 bases from V and 7 bases from J, with 16 bases between.

This clonotype was counted a few times. The junction and the germline gene differ at one end; a read error may be behind it. V is TRBV9 and J is TRBJ2-3; TRBD1 might be the D (6 bases). Germline CDR1 reads SGDLS; CDR2 reads YYNGEE. CDR3 length: 15 amino acids. CDR3 protein: CASSVVGAGTDTQYF. Written as DNA, the CDR3 is TGTGCCAGTAGCGTAGTGGGGGCCGGAACAGATACGCAGTATTTT.

This sequence joins TRBV9 and TRBJ1-1, with 7 bases aligning to TRBD1. Germline CDR1 and CDR2: SGDLS and YYNGEE. The ends lost 3 bases at V and 5 bases at J; junction bases unmatched: 13. The CDR3 has 16 amino acids. The CDR3 region has the DNA TGTGCCAGCAGCGAGGATCCACAGGGGCGTGGTACTGAAGCTTTCTTT. This codes for CASSEDPQGRGTEAFF.

V gene TRBV27 combines with J gene TRBJ2-5; D remains unclear. V was shortened by 3 bases and J by 3 bases, with 14 bases between the two germline ends. The CDR3 length is 15 residues. The germline gives CDR1 MNHEY, CDR2 SMNVEV (reference sequence). The CDR3 spells CASSFYIGSEETQYF. DNA for the CDR3: TGTGCCAGCAGTTTCTATATCGGCAGCGAAGAGACCCAGTACTTC.

This chain connects TRBV11-1 to TRBJ1-1; D is ambiguous. The V end was cut by 1 base, the J end by 8 bases, with 20 bases between. The CDR3 is 16 residues long. From germline, CDR1 is SGHAT and CDR2 FQDESV (reference sequence). The CDR3 reads CASSLGTFVPEQEAFF. The CDR3 DNA is TGTGCCAGCAGCTTAGGGACCTTCGTACCGGAACAGGAAGCTTTCTTT. Supplemented by reference TRBV11-1 and TRBJ1-1, the full variable domain reads EAEVAQSPRYKITEKSQAVAFWCDPISGHATLYWYRQILGQGPELLVQFQDESVVDDSQLPKDRFSAERLKGVDSTLKIQPAELGDSAMYLCASSLGTFVPEQEAFFGQGTRLTVV.

The chain recombines TRBV24-1 with TRBJ1-5; D ambiguous. This CDR3 comprises 14 residues. Trimming stripped 0 bases from V and 0 bases from J, with 2 bases between. Germline CDR1 is KGHDR and CDR2 is SFDVKD. The CDR3 DNA sequence: TGTGCCACCAGTGATTTGAATAGCAATCAGCCCCAGCATTTT. It yields the protein CATSDLNSNQPQHF.

The rearrangement links TRBV5-4 to TRBJ1-1; D unclear. V lost 2 bases and J 11 bases, leaving 10 bases between the germline ends. CDR1 is SGHNT, CDR2 YYREEE, per germline (reference sequence). The CDR3 extends over 11 amino acids. This CDR3 is CASSFEYLAFF. Here the CDR3 DNA reads TGTGCCAGCAGCTTTGAGTACTTGGCTTTCTTT.

This chain connects TRBV30 to TRBJ2-1; D remains unclear. Germline CDR1 reads GTSNPN; CDR2 reads SVGIG (reference sequence). Deletions cut 1 base from V and 4 bases from J, with 8 bases between. This CDR3 is 13 amino acids long. CDR3 sequence: CAWSGVGYNEQFF. The CDR3 DNA is TGTGCCTGGAGTGGAGTCGGGTACAATGAGCAGTTCTTC.

The chain uses TRBV6-2 or TRBV6-3 and TRBJ2-5; D remains unclear. This CDR3 contains 14 residues. Trimming removed 1 base from V and 5 bases from J, with 11 bases in between. Germline V CDR1 and CDR2: MNHEY, SVGEGT. The CDR3 protein is CASSYYGDGETQYF. CDR3 DNA: TGTGCCAGCAGTTACTATGGGGATGGGGAGACCCAGTACTTC.

The chain uses TRBV5-6 and TRBJ2-7; 13 nucleotides line up with TRBD2. V dropped 0 bases and J dropped 2; count of bases not matched to a gene: 2. CDR1 SGHDT and CDR2 YYEEEE come from the germline V gene. This CDR3 spans 16 amino acids. DNA for the CDR3: TGTGCCAGCAGCTTGGGACTAGCGGGAGGTACCTACGAGCAGTACTTC. Amino acid sequence: CASSLGLAGGTYEQYF.

The chain has TRBV27 and TRBJ2-1; the D gene is possibly TRBD2 (5 bases). This CDR3 is 14 amino acids long. The V gene lost 7 bases and the J gene lost 0 bases, with 10 bases spanning the gap. From germline, CDR1 is MNHEY and CDR2 SMNVEV (reference sequence). CDR3 nucleotide sequence: TGTGCCAGCACACGGGATGACTCCTACAATGAGCAGTTCTTC. This gives the protein CASTRDDSYNEQFF.

The chain combines TRBV29-1 with TRBJ2-7, with D perhaps TRBD1 (7 bases). The CDR3 has 14 residues. The V end lost 0 bases, the J end lost 3 bases, and 12 bases lay between the germline ends. Germline V lookup: CDR1 SQVTM, CDR2 ANQGSEA. The CDR3 DNA is TGCAGCGTTGAAGAGCACAGGGGAGGCTACGAGCAGTACTTC. This gives the protein CSVEEHRGGYEQYF.

The V gene is TRBV28, the J gene TRBJ2-1, with TRBD2 as a possible D gene (6 bases). Looked up from germline, CDR1 is MDHEN and CDR2 is SYDVKM. Trimming took 10 bases from V and 10 from J, leaving 23 bases between them. The CDR3 runs 14 residues. For the CDR3, the DNA is TGTGCCACCAGAGGGACTCTCTCCTCTAGCGAGCAGTTCTTC. Its protein is CATRGTLSSSEQFF.

The V gene is TRBV29-1, the J gene TRBJ2-3, with D perhaps TRBD1 (5 bases). Looked up from germline, CDR1 is SQVTM and CDR2 is ANQGSEA. With 2 bases removed from V and 4 bases from J, the gap between germline ends came to 19 bases. This CDR3 has 16 residues. The CDR3 DNA follows: TGCAGCGTTGAATCGGGCGTCACCACCAGGGCAGATACGCAGTATTTT. The encoded protein is CSVESGVTTRADTQYF.

This chain links TRBV11-3 with TRBJ2-5; 12 nucleotides align to TRBD2. With 0 bases clipped from V and 5 bases from J, the junction kept 7 bases outside the gene matches. The CDR3 covers 17 residues. The V gene's germline CDR1 is SGHNT and CDR2 YENEEA. The DNA for the CDR3 is TGTGCCAGCAGCTTAGATACTAGCGGGAGGCCGGAGGAGACCCAGTACTTC. Its protein is CASSLDTSGRPEETQYF.

The chain links TRBV9 to TRBJ2-5; the D gene could be TRBD1 or TRBD2 (5 bases each). Per germline, CDR1 SGDLS and CDR2 YYNGEE. The CDR3 is 14 residues long. V gave up 1 base and J gave up 3 bases, with 10 bases separating them. The CDR3 loop reads CASSVRRDEETQYF. The CDR3 DNA reads as TGTGCCAGCAGCGTACGACGGGACGAAGAGACCCAGTACTTC. The full variable domain, completed using reference TRBV9 and TRBJ2-5, is DSGVTQTPKHLITATGQRVTLRCSPRSGDLSVYWYQQSLDQGLQFLIQYYNGEERAKGNILERFSAQQFPDLHSELNLSSLELGDSALYFCASSVRRDEETQYFGPGTRLLVL.